This TCR beta chain was sequenced in a study of regulatory T cells in long-lasting Graves disease. Building of the TCR beta libraries involved iRepertoire HTBI primers and Arm-PCR of CDR3 regions. TCRdb redid the calling of the multiplex PCR reads with MiXCR, one entry per CDR3 protein. This sample has hundreds of thousands of distinct CDR3 sequences; around 16% occur once, and the top ten carry about 25%. This clonotype was observed many times. Time point of the sample: newly diagnosed GD, antithyroid drugs for less than 3 months. PBMCs provided the RNA from which the TCR library was made. The CDR3 is 14 residues long. Deletions cut 3 bases from V and 6 bases from J, with 14 bases between. The same sample was also used in a study of T cells in Graves' hyperthyroidism and ophthalmopathy. From that study: First-round RT-PCR of the TCR CDR3 relied on the HTBI primer set.

The source of this sequence is a woman between 40 and 65 years old with Graves disease. The gene calls are TRBV12-3 or TRBV12-4 and TRBJ1-2; D is perhaps TRBD1 (6 bases). The sample consisted of peripheral blood mononuclear cells (PBMCs), taken at new diagnosis, from a patient treated with antithyroid drugs. As DNA, the CDR3 is TGTGCCAGCAGTTTTTTGGGGGGGCCTAATGGCTACACCTTC. Its protein is CASSFLGGPNGYTF.